This is a list of T cell receptor beta chains from one sample in a study of beta chain features in type 1 diabetes. Produced via immunoSEQ multiplex PCR; TCRdb's table is partial and in-frame only. The data contain about 660,000 clones, over 11% of them singletons. The source material was naive CD4+ T cells from blood. These receptors were taken from a man between 18 and 29 years old with type 1 diabetes. Both conserved end residues are part of each CDR3. A D gene is named only where the DNA matches it firmly. Only part of the rows carry a size: once, few, many, or a class if the clone is expanded.

NA	TRBV7-9	TRBJ2-1	NA	CASSLSEQFF	TGTGCCAGCAGCTTAAGTGAGCAGTTCTTC
TRBD1	TRBV5-6	TRBJ1-4	few	CASSLVTGRGEKLFF	TGTGCCAGCAGCTTGGTGACAGGGAGGGGAGAAAAACTGTTTTTT
TRBD1	TRBV4-1	TRBJ1-2	few	CASSQEWDRGGYGYTF	TGCGCCAGCAGCCAAGAGTGGGACAGGGGCGGCTATGGCTACACCTTC
TRBD1	TRBV6-1	TRBJ2-1	NA	CASRLTGLNEQFF	TGTGCCAGCAGGTTGACAGGGCTCAATGAGCAGTTCTTC
NA	TRBV14	TRBJ2-1	NA	CASSRYNEQFF	TGTGCCAGCAGCCGCTACAATGAGCAGTTCTTC
NA	TRBV30	TRBJ2-7	few	CAWSPPTYEQYF	TGTGCCTGGAGTCCCCCTACCTACGAGCAGTACTTC
NA	TRBV5-1	TRBJ2-5	few	CASSPMWGVQETQYF	TGCGCCAGCAGCCCGATGTGGGGAGTACAAGAGACCCAGTACTTC
NA	TRBV14	TRBJ2-3	NA	CASSQGETDTQYF	TGTGCCAGCAGCCAAGGGGAGACAGATACGCAGTATTTT
NA	TRBV10-3	TRBJ2-1	few	CAIRDSVSSYNEQFF	TGTGCCATCAGGGACTCCGTGAGCTCCTACAATGAGCAGTTCTTC
NA	TRBV9	TRBJ2-2	NA	CATNSGELFF	TGTGCCACCAATTCCGGGGAGCTGTTTTTT
NA	TRBV28	TRBJ2-2	NA	CASRPPLNTGELFF	TGTGCCAGCAGGCCCCCCCTTAACACCGGGGAGCTGTTTTTT
NA	TRBV30	TRBJ1-6	few	CAWSPRENSPLHF	TGTGCCTGGTCGCCCAGGGAAAATTCACCCCTCCACTTT
NA	TRBV4-1	TRBJ2-4	NA	CASSQPVAKNIQYF	TGCGCCAGCAGCCAACCCGTAGCCAAAAACATTCAGTACTTC
NA	TRBV4-3	TRBJ1-1	NA	CASSQGPGGAFF	TGCGCCAGCAGCCAAGGACCGGGCGGAGCTTTCTTT
NA	TRBV7-2	TRBJ2-3	once	CASSLDYTQYF	TGTGCCAGCAGCTTAGATTATACGCAGTATTTT
NA	TRBV7-9	TRBJ1-2	NA	CASSPNVIQGVYGYTF	TGTGCCAGCAGCCCAAACGTGATACAGGGTGTCTATGGCTACACCTTC
NA	TRBV10-3	TRBJ2-3	NA	CAISELGDTQYF	TGTGCCATCAGTGAACTAGGAGATACGCAGTATTTT
TRBD1	TRBV6-6	TRBJ2-5	NA	CAGQGAGETQYF	TGTGCCGGCCAGGGGGCGGGTGAGACCCAGTACTTC
NA	TRBV18	TRBJ2-7	NA	CASSPNPDASKGF	TGTGCCAGCTCACCGAATCCCGATGCCAGCAAGGGGTTC
NA	TRBV7-3	TRBJ1-1	NA	CASSFQTWAEAFF	TGTGCCAGCAGCTTCCAGACTTGGGCTGAAGCTTTCTTT
TRBD2	TRBV7-9	TRBJ2-1	NA	CASSPPGLATNEQFF	TGTGCCAGCAGCCCACCGGGACTAGCGACAAATGAGCAGTTCTTC
TRBD2	TRBV2	TRBJ2-3	few	CASSETSGRPSVTQYF	TGTGCCAGCAGTGAGACTAGCGGGAGACCTAGCGTTACGCAGTATTTT
NA	TRBV30	TRBJ1-5	few	CAWSGIGNQPQHF	TGTGCCTGGAGTGGAATAGGAAATCAGCCCCAGCATTTT
NA	TRBV9	TRBJ2-7	few	CASSTGGLATNEQYF	TGTGCCAGCAGCACAGGAGGGCTAGCGACTAACGAGCAGTACTTC
NA	TRBV29-1	TRBJ2-3	few	CSGRQQVSLVTDTQYF	TGCAGCGGTCGACAACAGGTTTCCTTGGTCACAGATACGCAGTATTTT
NA	TRBV6-5	TRBJ1-5	few	CASRRARGGNQPQHF	TGTGCCAGCAGGCGTGCCAGGGGAGGCAATCAGCCCCAGCATTTT
NA	TRBV13	TRBJ2-6	few	CASSLKAGANVLTF	TGTGCCAGCAGCTTAAAGGCTGGGGCCAACGTCCTGACTTTC
NA	TRBV5-6	TRBJ1-5	NA	CASSLDGGNQPQHF	TGTGCCAGCAGCTTGGATGGGGGAAATCAGCCCCAGCATTTT
NA	TRBV5-1	TRBJ1-5	NA	CASSPQGDSNQPQHF	TGCGCCAGCAGCCCACAAGGGGATAGCAATCAGCCCCAGCATTTT
TRBD1	TRBV29-1	TRBJ1-1	NA	CSVEDVTGGWAFF	TGCAGCGTTGAAGATGTGACAGGGGGGTGGGCTTTCTTT
NA	TRBV6-5	TRBJ1-2	few	CASSYSMAGTYGYTF	TGTGCCAGCAGTTACTCGATGGCAGGAACTTATGGCTACACCTTC
NA	TRBV6-5	TRBJ2-5	NA	CASSPGRTRETQYF	TGTGCCAGCAGTCCAGGGAGGACGAGAGAGACCCAGTACTTC
NA	TRBV2	TRBJ2-6	NA	CASSLGANVLTF	TGTGCCAGCTCCCTGGGGGCCAACGTCCTGACTTTC
NA	TRBV9	TRBJ1-6	few	CASSSQQGLLDSPLHF	TGTGCCAGCAGCTCCCAACAGGGACTCCTAGATTCACCCCTCCACTTT
NA	TRBV5-1	TRBJ2-6	NA	CASSLGSSGANVLTF	TGCGCCAGCAGCTTGGGGTCCTCTGGGGCCAACGTCCTGACTTTC
NA	TRBV30	TRBJ1-5	NA	CAWSTGGSNQPQHF	TGTGCCTGGAGTACTGGGGGAAGCAATCAGCCCCAGCATTTT
NA	TRBV2	TRBJ2-5	NA	CAGSPGLETQYF	TGTGCCGGATCCCCGGGTTTAGAGACCCAGTACTTC
NA	TRBV7-2	TRBJ2-1	few	CASSLGRLDEQFF	TGTGCCAGCAGCTTAGGCCGTCTGGATGAGCAGTTCTTC
TRBD2	TRBV5-1	TRBJ2-7	NA	CASSLSGGSYEQYF	TGCGCCAGCAGCTTGAGCGGGGGATCCTACGAGCAGTACTTC
NA	TRBV10-3	TRBJ2-7	few	CAISGAYEQYF	TGTGCCATCAGTGGGGCCTACGAGCAGTACTTC
NA	TRBV29-1	TRBJ1-1	NA	CSVGPDKAFF	TGCAGCGTTGGGCCAGACAAAGCTTTCTTT